This record covers a single T cell receptor (beta chain). V lost 0 bases and J 4 bases, leaving 10 bases between the germline ends. The CDR3 is made up of 14 amino acids. Germline assignment: CDR1 SGDLS and CDR2 YYNGEE. The data belong to a study of cytomegalovirus exposure and HLA in healthy donors. It was with 60 Vbeta and 13 Jbeta primers that the PCR ran. Repertoires were generated with immunoSEQ multiplex PCR, while TCRdb's copy carries only in-frame clones and drops some. This sample has under 200,000 clones, with roughly 80% found just once. The sample consisted of PBMCs. This chain joins TRBV9 and TRBJ1-2; D may be TRBD1 (6 bases). The TCR was taken from a man aged 25 to 45 in good health and CMV-seronegative. Written as DNA, the CDR3 is TGTGCCAGCAGCGTAGGGACAGCGCCCTATGGCTACACCTTC. This gives the protein CASSVGTAPYGYTF. Supplemented by reference TRBV9 and TRBJ1-2, the full variable domain reads DSGVTQTPKHLITATGQRVTLRCSPRSGDLSVYWYQQSLDQGLQFLIQYYNGEERAKGNILERFSAQQFPDLHSELNLSSLELGDSALYFCASSVGTAPYGYTFGSGTRLTVV.